This passage covers 29 T cell receptor beta chains from one sample sequenced in a study of T cell responses to AZD1222 COVID-19 vaccine. Assay used: immunoSEQ multiplex PCR; TCRdb lists only in-frame clones, some missing. This table holds about 130,000 clones, roughly 86% found once. This specimen consisted of peripheral blood, obtained 28 days after the second AZD1222 dose. These receptors all come from an adult who received the AZD1222 COVID-19 vaccine.

The chain links TRBV12-3 or TRBV12-4 to TRBJ1-1; D not certain. V gave up 6 bases and J gave up 10 bases, with 12 bases separating them. The CDR3 length is 11 residues. CDR3 sequence (DNA): TGTGCCAGCAGCTACCGCGGGAGAGCTTTCTTT. This encodes CASSYRGRAFF.

The rearrangement joins TRBV30 to TRBJ2-7, with TRBD1 identical over 9 bases. Trimming cost V 5 bases and J 1 base; bases outside gene matches: 0. Germline values: CDR1 GTSNPN, CDR2 SVGIG (reference sequence). This CDR3 has 12 residues. CDR3 protein: CAWGTGSYEQYF. The CDR3 bases are TGTGCCTGGGGGACAGGGTCCTACGAGCAGTACTTC.

V and J are TRBV7-8 and TRBJ1-3; D is ambiguous. CDR3 length equals 13 residues. Trimming stripped 1 base from V and 8 bases from J, with 9 bases between. The germline CDR1 and CDR2 sequences are SGHVS and FQNEAQ. CDR3 bases: TGTGCCAGCAGCTTAGGGGCCCGGGACACCATATATTTT. It encodes CASSLGARDTIYF.

V usage is TRBV11-3 and J usage is TRBJ1-1, with D maybe TRBD1 (6 bases). The CDR3 has 17 amino acids. Germline loops: CDR1 SGHNT, CDR2 YENEEA. The V gene lost 5 bases and the J gene lost 5 bases, with 24 bases spanning the gap. The CDR3 spells CASSPIPRTARGTEAFF. The DNA of the CDR3 is TGTGCCAGCAGCCCTATCCCTCGGACAGCCCGTGGGACTGAAGCTTTCTTT.

The V gene is TRBV10-3, the J gene TRBJ2-7; TRBD2 agrees at 7 bases. The CDR3 runs to 12 residues. Per germline, CDR1 ENHRY and CDR2 SYGVKD. V was clipped by 10 bases and J by 0 bases; unmatched bases: 3. The CDR3 here is CATAGVSYEQYF. CDR3 bases: TGTGCCACCGCGGGGGTCTCCTACGAGCAGTACTTC.

V is TRBV5-1 and J is TRBJ2-5; TRBD1 matches at 7 bases. V gave up 2 bases and J gave up 5 bases; unmatched junction bases: 12. Germline CDR1 SGHRS, CDR2 YFSETQ. The CDR3 runs to 16 residues. The chain's CDR3 is CASSFQPTGKGETQYF. DNA for the CDR3: TGCGCCAGCAGCTTCCAGCCGACAGGGAAAGGGGAGACCCAGTACTTC. Full variable domain (remainder filled in from reference TRBV5-1 and TRBJ2-5): KAGVTQTPRYLIKTRGQQVTLSCSPISGHRSVSWYQQTPGQGLQFLFEYFSETQRNKGNFPGRFSGRQFSNSRSEMNVSTLELGDSALYLCASSFQPTGKGETQYFGPGTRLLVL.

The V and J genes are TRBV2 and TRBJ1-6; TRBD1 matches at 8 bases. This CDR3 spans 14 amino acids. The germline gives CDR1 SNHLY, CDR2 FYNNEI. Trimming at V came to 7 bases and at J to 7 bases, leaving 6 bases not matched to a gene. For the CDR3, the DNA is TGTGCCAGCACCTCCGGGACAGGAAATTCACCCCTCCACTTT. Protein sequence: CASTSGTGNSPLHF.

The V gene is TRBV28, the J gene TRBJ1-2; the match to TRBD1 covers 10 bases. Losses at the gene ends were 5 bases for V and 7 bases for J; bases not matched to a gene: 13. The V gene's germline CDR1 is MDHEN and CDR2 SYDVKM. The CDR3 spans 16 residues. CDR3 residues: CASSTPMTGGGGGYTF. In DNA form, the CDR3 reads TGTGCCAGCAGTACTCCCATGACAGGGGGCGGAGGTGGCTACACCTTC.

A single count supports this clone. The chain carries TRBV2 and TRBJ2-7; D remains ambiguous. This CDR3 has 14 amino acids. In germline, CDR1 is SNHLY, CDR2 FYNNEI. Trimming left V 2 bases short and J 3 bases short, with 11 bases between. This CDR3 is CASSESVARYEQYF. Here the CDR3 DNA reads TGTGCCAGCAGTGAATCGGTAGCCCGCTACGAGCAGTACTTC. Full variable domain (remainder filled in from reference TRBV2 and TRBJ2-7): EPEVTQTPSHQVTQMGQEVILRCVPISNHLYFYWYRQILGQKVEFLVSFYNNEISEKSEIFDDQFSVERPDGSNFTLKIRSTKLEDSAMYFCASSESVARYEQYFGPGTRLTVT.

The chain joins TRBV29-1 to TRBJ2-5; D uncertain. V lost 0 bases and J 4 bases, leaving 9 bases between the germline ends. This CDR3 has 13 amino acids. CDR1 and CDR2 (germline): SQVTM, ANQGSEA. DNA of the CDR3: TGCAGCGTTGAAGATAAAGGACGAGAGACCCAGTACTTC. It encodes CSVEDKGRETQYF.

The chain couples TRBV6-2 or TRBV6-3 to TRBJ1-2; D gene unclear. Trimming cost V 0 bases and J 4 bases, with 12 bases left between them. Germline-derived CDR1 and CDR2 are MNHEY and SVGEGT. This CDR3 region has 15 residues. The chain's CDR3 is CASSYSKGFGYGYTF. CDR3 nucleotides: TGTGCCAGCAGTTACTCGAAAGGTTTTGGCTATGGCTACACCTTC.

V and J are TRBV5-1 and TRBJ2-7; D gene ambiguous. V was cut by 5 bases and J by 7 bases, with 13 bases left in between. The CDR3 loop spans 12 amino acids. Per the germline V gene, CDR1 is SGHRS and CDR2 is YFSETQ. CDR3 in DNA: TGCGCCAGCAGGATGGAGACCGGTGAGCAGTACTTC. Amino acids: CASRMETGEQYF.

The V call is TRBV5-5, the J call TRBJ2-2; D unclear. V gave up 4 bases and J gave up 0 bases, with 10 bases separating them. This CDR3 comprises 15 residues. Germline CDR1 SGHKS, CDR2 YYEKEE (reference sequence). This chain's CDR3 is CASSLRVANTGELFF. CDR3 nucleotides: TGTGCCAGCAGCCTCCGGGTAGCGAACACCGGGGAGCTGTTTTTT.

This clone was observed a single time. CDR3 coding DNA: TGTGCCAGTAGTATAGAGGAGGGTATGGAACAGCCCCAGCATTTT. Translation gives CASSIEEGMEQPQHF. The chain combines TRBV19 with TRBJ1-5; D call uncertain. CDR3 length: 15 residues. V lost 0 bases and J lost 7, with 13 bases in between. Germline assignment: CDR1 LNHDA and CDR2 SQIVND (reference sequence).

The chain joins TRBV19 to TRBJ1-1; perhaps TRBD1 as D (5 bases). V was cut by 5 bases and J by 1 base, with 8 bases left in between. Germline-derived CDR1 and CDR2 are LNHDA and SQIVND (reference sequence). The CDR3 runs 13 residues. CDR3 in amino acids: CASSPRENTEAFF. For the CDR3, the DNA is TGTGCCAGTAGTCCCAGGGAGAACACTGAAGCTTTCTTT. The entire variable domain, with the rest obtained from reference TRBV19 and TRBJ1-1, is as follows: DGGITQSPKYLFRKEGQNVTLSCEQNLNHDAMYWYRQDPGQGLRLIYYSQIVNDFQKGDIAEGYSVSREKKESFPLTVTSAQKNPTAFYLCASSPRENTEAFFGQGTRLTVV.

This chain connects TRBV11-1 to TRBJ1-4; 7 positions match TRBD1. Germline CDR1 and CDR2: SGHAT and FQDESV (reference sequence). The CDR3 is made up of 15 amino acids. J was trimmed by 5 bases and V by 1 base; bases with no gene match: 4. In nucleotides, the CDR3 is TGTGCCAGCAGCTTAGATGGGGACAGAAATGAAAAACTGTTTTTT. It encodes CASSLDGDRNEKLFF. Full variable domain (outside the CDR3, taken from reference TRBV11-1 and TRBJ1-4): EAEVAQSPRYKITEKSQAVAFWCDPISGHATLYWYRQILGQGPELLVQFQDESVVDDSQLPKDRFSAERLKGVDSTLKIQPAELGDSAMYLCASSLDGDRNEKLFFGSGTQLSVL.

The gene calls are TRBV10-2 and TRBJ1-5, with D maybe TRBD1 (5 bases). V lost 4 bases, J lost 7 bases, and 11 bases lay in between. The CDR3 extends over 13 amino acids. Germline lookup yields CDR1 WSHSY and CDR2 SAAADI. Written as DNA, the CDR3 is TGCGCCAGCAGTGGGGTGGGGCGGCAGCCCCAGCATTTT. As protein: CASSGVGRQPQHF.

This clone was counted a few times. CDR3 protein: CASSLTGAGTEAFF. CDR3 DNA: TGTGCCAGCAGCTTGACAGGGGCCGGGACTGAAGCTTTCTTT. This chain connects TRBV7-9 to TRBJ1-1; 8 nucleotides line up with TRBD1. This CDR3 comprises 14 residues. With V trimmed by 3 bases and J by 5 bases, 5 bases remained unmatched. Germline CDR1 SEHNR, CDR2 FQNEAQ (reference sequence). The full variable domain, completed using reference TRBV7-9 and TRBJ1-1, is DTGVSQNPRHKITKRGQNVTFRCDPISEHNRLYWYRQTLGQGPEFLTYFQNEAQLEKSRLLSDRFSAERPKGSFSTLEIQRTEQGDSAMYLCASSLTGAGTEAFFGQGTRLTVV.

A few counts support this clone. The rearrangement uses TRBV29-1 and TRBJ1-4; perhaps TRBD1 as D (6 bases). Trimming cost V 5 bases and J 4 bases, with 20 bases left between them. The germline CDR1 and CDR2 sequences are SQVTM and ANQGSEA. The length of the CDR3 is 16 residues. This CDR3 is CSVRGSVRGGNEKLFF. The DNA of the CDR3 is TGCAGCGTTAGGGGGTCAGTGAGGGGAGGTAATGAAAAACTGTTTTTT.

This chain connects TRBV12-3 or TRBV12-4 to TRBJ2-1; possibly TRBD1 for D (5 bases). The CDR3 loop spans 12 amino acids. Trimming shortened V by 3 bases and J by 12 bases, and 12 bases separated the two germline ends. As DNA, the CDR3 is TGTGCCAGCAGTTTCGCAGGGTTTGGGCAGTTCTTC. This translates into CASSFAGFGQFF.

The chain recombines TRBV7-9 with TRBJ2-7, with 9 bases that match TRBD1. The germline V gene encodes CDR1 SEHNR and CDR2 FQNEAQ (reference sequence). The CDR3 totals 13 residues. V dropped 5 bases and J dropped 9; count of bases not matched to a gene: 8. CDR3 protein: CASSPGDREGQYF. CDR3 nucleotides: TGTGCCAGCAGCCCGGGGGACAGGGAGGGGCAGTACTTC.

V gene TRBV25-1 combines with J gene TRBJ2-7; 7 nucleotides align to TRBD2. CDR3 size: 14 residues. V gave up 0 bases and J gave up 2 bases; unmatched junction bases: 1. Looked up from germline, CDR1 is MGHDK and CDR2 is SYGVNS. Here the CDR3 DNA reads TGTGCCAGCAGTGAATACGGGGGGACCTACGAGCAGTACTTC. This gives the protein CASSEYGGTYEQYF.

The genes are TRBV11-1 and TRBJ2-3, with TRBD1 matching over 8 bases. V shed 3 bases and J 3 bases; nucleotides not matched to a gene: 5. Germline V CDR1 and CDR2: SGHAT, FQDESV (reference sequence). The CDR3 extends over 15 amino acids. CDR3 loop: CASSFSGQGTDTQYF. DNA for the CDR3: TGTGCCAGCAGCTTTAGTGGACAGGGTACAGATACGCAGTATTTT.

The V call is TRBV10-1, the J call TRBJ2-3; the match to TRBD2 covers 8 bases. Germline trimming cut 8 bases from V and 5 bases from J; bases unmatched to any gene: 12. The CDR3 length is 15 residues. Germline V gene lookup returns CDR1 WNHNN and CDR2 SYGVQD (reference sequence). The CDR3 coding sequence is TGCGCCAGCCCTCTCCGGAGCGGGGGTCGAGATACGCAGTATTTT. Its translation is CASPLRSGGRDTQYF.

The chain links TRBV30 to TRBJ2-3; TRBD2 might be the D (5 bases). Germline V lookup: CDR1 GTSNPN, CDR2 SVGIG (reference sequence). V gave up 0 bases and J gave up 1 base, with 11 bases separating them. The CDR3 is 15 amino acids. In DNA form, the CDR3 reads TGTGCCTGGAGTGTACTAGGGAGCGGCACAGATACGCAGTATTTT. It encodes CAWSVLGSGTDTQYF.

The chain joins TRBV24-1 to TRBJ2-5; 9 nucleotides line up with TRBD1. The junction had 7 bases not matched to a gene; V was cut back by 4 bases and J by 5 bases. The V gene's germline CDR1 is KGHDR and CDR2 SFDVKD. This CDR3 spans 15 amino acids. DNA of the CDR3: TGTGCCACCAGTGACCCCGGGACAGGGATGGAGACCCAGTACTTC. Residues: CATSDPGTGMETQYF.

In DNA, the CDR3 is TGTGCCAGCAGCTTAAACAGGCTTAGGGAGCAGTTCTTC. Translating it yields CASSLNRLREQFF. The chain uses TRBV7-2 and TRBJ2-1, with D possibly being TRBD1 (5 bases). With 2 bases removed from V and 10 bases from J, the gap between germline ends came to 12 bases. The CDR3 has 13 amino acids. The germline gives CDR1 SGHTA, CDR2 FQGNSA. The whole variable domain, remainder taken from reference TRBV7-2 and TRBJ2-1, is GAGVSQSPSNKVTEKGKDVELRCDPISGHTALYWYRQSLGQGLEFLIYFQGNSAPDKSGLPSDRFSAERTGGSVSTLTIQRTQQEDSAVYLCASSLNRLREQFFGPGTRLTVL.

This chain links TRBV19 with TRBJ2-1; the match to TRBD2 covers 8 bases. V trimming: 5 bases; J trimming: 4 bases; junction bases outside the gene matches: 7. The germline CDR1 and CDR2 sequences are LNHDA and SQIVND (reference sequence). There are 15 residues in the CDR3. The CDR3 nucleotides read TGTGCCAGTAGTGATCTAGCGGGCCTTTACAATGAGCAGTTCTTC. Translating it yields CASSDLAGLYNEQFF.

This sequence joins TRBV6-1 and TRBJ2-7; TRBD2 agrees at 7 bases. CDR1 is MNHNS, CDR2 SASEGT, per germline. The CDR3 has 14 residues. Losses at the gene ends were 3 bases for V and 5 bases for J; bases not matched to a gene: 7. The CDR3 DNA is TGTGCCAGCAGTGAGGGGCAGGGAGGGGACGAGCAGTACTTC. This codes for CASSEGQGGDEQYF.